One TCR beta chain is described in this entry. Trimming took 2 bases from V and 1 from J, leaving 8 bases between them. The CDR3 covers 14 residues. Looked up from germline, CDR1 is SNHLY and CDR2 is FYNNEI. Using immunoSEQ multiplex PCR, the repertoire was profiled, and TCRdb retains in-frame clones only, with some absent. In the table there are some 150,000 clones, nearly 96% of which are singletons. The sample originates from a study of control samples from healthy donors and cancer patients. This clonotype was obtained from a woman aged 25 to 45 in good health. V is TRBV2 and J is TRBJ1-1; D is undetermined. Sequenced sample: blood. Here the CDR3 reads CASSELRQNTEAFF. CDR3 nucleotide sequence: TGTGCCAGCAGTGAATTGCGGCAGAACACTGAAGCTTTCTTT.